This is a list of T cell receptor beta chains from one sample in a study of T cell responses to AZD1222 COVID-19 vaccine. Only in-frame clones appear in the TCRdb table, and some are missing; sequencing was by immunoSEQ multiplex PCR. Among over 100,000 clones listed, around 94% were seen once. The sample consisted of peripheral blood, taken on day 0 of AZD1222 vaccination. These receptor sequences come from an adult in good health. Both conserved end residues are part of each CDR3. A D gene is named only where the DNA matches it firmly. Not every row has a clone size; where given, it reads once, few, many or a size class.

TRBV3-1/TRBV3-2	-	-	TRBJ2-7	TGTGCCAGCAGCCAAGAGCGTTACGGGCAGTACTTC	CASSQERYGQYF
TRBV19	-	-	TRBJ1-5	TGTGCCAGTAGTATAGCGAGCAATCAGCCCCAGCATTTT	CASSIASNQPQHF
TRBV29-1	TRBD1	-	TRBJ2-7	TGCAGCGTTGACTTCGGACAGGGGGTCCACGAGCAGTACTTC	CSVDFGQGVHEQYF
TRBV4-1	-	few	TRBJ1-6	TGCGCCAGCAGCCAATCCCAGGGTATTCGTTCACCCCTCCACTTT	CASSQSQGIRSPLHF
TRBV6-6	-	-	TRBJ1-5	TGTGCCAGAGTACTCCAGGGGTTTGATCAGCCCCAGCATTTT	CARVLQGFDQPQHF
TRBV27	TRBD2	-	TRBJ2-5	TGTGCCAGCAGTATAGCGGGACGCCAAGAGACCCAGTACTTC	CASSIAGRQETQYF
TRBV2	TRBD1	-	TRBJ2-2	TGTGCCAGCAGTAGACAGGGAAACACCGGGGAGCTGTTTTTT	CASSRQGNTGELFF
TRBV5-1	TRBD2	-	TRBJ2-1	TGCGCCAGCAGCTTTCTAGCGGGAGCCCATGTTTCTGGTGAGCAGTTCTTC	CASSFLAGAHVSGEQFF
TRBV10-3	TRBD2	-	TRBJ2-4	TGTGCCATCAGTGGGACGGGACTAGCGGGGAACATTCAGTACTTC	CAISGTGLAGNIQYF
TRBV14	-	-	TRBJ2-7	TGTGCCAGCAGCCAAGAGGGATGGGACCCGGACCCCTACGAGCAGTACTTC	CASSQEGWDPDPYEQYF
TRBV3-1/TRBV3-2	-	-	TRBJ2-7	TGTGCCAGCAGCCAAGATCGGCGGGGAAAATACGAGCAGTACTTC	CASSQDRRGKYEQYF
TRBV10-3	TRBD1	-	TRBJ2-3	TGTGCCATCAGTGAGTCAGCTTCCGGACAGGCCGGACCAGATACGCAGTATTTT	CAISESASGQAGPDTQYF
TRBV4-1	-	-	TRBJ1-5	TGCGCCAGCAGCCTCCGGATCGATCAGCCCCAGCATTTT	CASSLRIDQPQHF
TRBV29-1	TRBD1	-	TRBJ2-5	TGCAGCGTTGACAACCTCCGGGACAGCCCCCAAGAGACCCAGTACTTC	CSVDNLRDSPQETQYF
TRBV28	-	once	TRBJ2-3	TGTGCCAGCAGTTTAACGGGAGAAACAGATACGCAGTATTTT	CASSLTGETDTQYF
TRBV7-8	-	-	TRBJ2-2	TGTGCCAGCAGTTCCCGACACCTGAACACCGGGGAGCTGTTTTTT	CASSSRHLNTGELFF
TRBV30	TRBD1	-	TRBJ1-6	TGTGCCTGCGACAGGGCCGGGGGTCCCCTCCACTTT	CACDRAGGPLHF
TRBV5-1	-	few	TRBJ2-1	TGCGCCAGCAGCTTGGTGGCAGCGGGTGGGGATGAGCAGTTCTTC	CASSLVAAGGDEQFF
TRBV28	-	-	TRBJ1-5	TGTGCCAGCACTTCCGCAGGGCAAGGCGTCAATCAGCCCCAGCATTTT	CASTSAGQGVNQPQHF
TRBV3-1/TRBV3-2	TRBD2	few	TRBJ2-7	TGTGCCAGCAGCCAAGTGGCTAGCGGGAGTCGCTACGAGCAGTACTTC	CASSQVASGSRYEQYF
TRBV5-5	-	once	TRBJ2-7	TGTGCCAGCAGCTTGGTCCTGGCTACATATTACGAGCAGTACTTC	CASSLVLATYYEQYF
TRBV27	TRBD1	once	TRBJ1-1	TGTGCCAGCAGTTTATCGATTGGGATTGGGACAGTGAACACTGAAGCTTTCTTT	CASSLSIGIGTVNTEAFF
TRBV7-9	TRBD2	-	TRBJ2-1	TGTGCCAGCAGCTTGGGACTAGCGAGCTCCTACAATGAGCAGTTCTTC	CASSLGLASSYNEQFF
TRBV18	TRBD1	-	TRBJ2-2	TGTGCCAGCTCCCCCGACAGGGGAGCCGGGGAGCTGTTTTTT	CASSPDRGAGELFF
TRBV27	-	-	TRBJ2-2	TGTGCCAGCAGTTTATCGGGGACCGGGGAGCTGTTTTTT	CASSLSGTGELFF
TRBV4-3	-	-	TRBJ1-2	TGCGCCAGCAGCCAAGATGAGGATCGGGGCTACACCTTC	CASSQDEDRGYTF
TRBV5-1	-	-	TRBJ2-2	TGCGCCAGCAGCTTGGCGGGGATAGGGGCCGGGGAGCTGTTTTTT	CASSLAGIGAGELFF